A single sample gave rise to the 4 T cell receptor beta chains below, sequenced in a study of control samples from healthy donors and cancer patients. Some clones are missing from TCRdb's copy, which holds only in-frame ones; the method was immunoSEQ multiplex PCR. The table has about 190,000 clones, about nine tenths seen once. The sample taken for sequencing was blood. These receptors all come from a man aged 25 to 45 in good health.

The gene calls are TRBV7-9 and TRBJ2-7; D is unclear. Trimming shortened V by 4 bases and J by 6 bases, and 13 bases separated the two germline ends. The length of the CDR3 is 13 residues. Per germline, CDR1 SEHNR and CDR2 FQNEAQ (reference sequence). The CDR3 DNA is TGTGCCAGCAGCTCGGTCGGTCCGATCGAGCAGTACTTC. Translating it yields CASSSVGPIEQYF.

The chain combines TRBV7-9 with TRBJ2-2; 13 bases are shared with TRBD2. The CDR3 sequence is 16 residues long. CDR1 and CDR2 from the germline V gene are SEHNR and FQNEAQ (reference sequence). V dropped 6 bases and J dropped 4; count of bases not matched to a gene: 5. CDR3 bases: TGTGCCAGCAGTTCGAGACTAGCGGGGGGCACCGGGGAGCTGTTTTTT. Amino acids: CASSSRLAGGTGELFF.

This clone was picked up one time. The genes are TRBV19 and TRBJ2-6; tentative D call: TRBD1 (6 bases). Between the trimmed V and J ends, which lost 6 bases and 0 bases, there was a span of 18 bases. This CDR3 spans 18 amino acids. Germline assignment: CDR1 LNHDA and CDR2 SQIVND (reference sequence). The CDR3 DNA follows: TGTGCCAGTAGAACAGGGCCCCGAGTTCGCTCTGGGGCCAACGTCCTGACTTTC. This sequence encodes CASRTGPRVRSGANVLTF.

The rearrangement joins TRBV2 to TRBJ2-7; no definite D call. CDR3 length: 13 amino acids. Germline CDR1 is SNHLY and CDR2 is FYNNEI. Trimming shortened V by 6 bases and J by 2 bases, and 11 bases separated the two germline ends. CDR3 in DNA: TGTGCCAGCAGACCTTCAACCGCCTACGAGCAGTACTTC. This gives the protein CASRPSTAYEQYF.